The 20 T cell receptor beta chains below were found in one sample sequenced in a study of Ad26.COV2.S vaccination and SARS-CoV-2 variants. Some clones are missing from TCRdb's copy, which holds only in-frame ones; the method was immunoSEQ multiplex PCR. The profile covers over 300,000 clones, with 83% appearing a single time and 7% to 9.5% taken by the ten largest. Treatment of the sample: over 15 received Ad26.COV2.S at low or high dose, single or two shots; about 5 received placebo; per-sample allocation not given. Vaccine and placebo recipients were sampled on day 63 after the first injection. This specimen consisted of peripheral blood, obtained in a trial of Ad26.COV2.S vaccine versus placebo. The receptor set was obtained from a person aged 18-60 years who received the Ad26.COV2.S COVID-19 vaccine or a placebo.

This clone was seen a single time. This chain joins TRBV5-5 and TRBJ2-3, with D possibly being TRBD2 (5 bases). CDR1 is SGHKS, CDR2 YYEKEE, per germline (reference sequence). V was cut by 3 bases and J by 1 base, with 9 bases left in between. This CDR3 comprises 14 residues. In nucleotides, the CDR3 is TGTGCCAGCAGCTGGGAGTGGGGCACAGATACGCAGTATTTT. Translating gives CASSWEWGTDTQYF.

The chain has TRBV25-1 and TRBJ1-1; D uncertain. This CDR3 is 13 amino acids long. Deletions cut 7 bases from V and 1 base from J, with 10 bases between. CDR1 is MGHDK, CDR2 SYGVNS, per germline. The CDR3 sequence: CASTNGWNTEAFF. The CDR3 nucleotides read TGTGCCAGCACGAACGGTTGGAACACTGAAGCTTTCTTT.

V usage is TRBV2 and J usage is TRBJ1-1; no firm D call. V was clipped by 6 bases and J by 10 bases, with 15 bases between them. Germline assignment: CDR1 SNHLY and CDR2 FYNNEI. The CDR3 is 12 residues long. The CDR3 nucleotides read TGTGCCAGCAGGCCAACCGACCTGAGAGCTTTCTTT. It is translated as CASRPTDLRAFF.

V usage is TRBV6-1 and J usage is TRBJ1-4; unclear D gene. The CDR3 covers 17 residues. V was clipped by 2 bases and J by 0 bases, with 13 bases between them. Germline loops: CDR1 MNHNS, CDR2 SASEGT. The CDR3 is CASSEPLLRTTNEKLFF. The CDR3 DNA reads TGTGCCAGCAGTGAACCGCTATTAAGGACAACTAATGAAAAACTGTTTTTT.

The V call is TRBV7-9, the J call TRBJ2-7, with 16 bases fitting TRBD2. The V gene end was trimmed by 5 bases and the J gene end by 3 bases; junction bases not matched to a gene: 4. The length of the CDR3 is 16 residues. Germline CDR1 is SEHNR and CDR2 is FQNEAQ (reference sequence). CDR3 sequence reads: CASSLGLAGGYYEQYF. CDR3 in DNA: TGTGCCAGCAGCCTGGGACTAGCGGGAGGGTACTACGAGCAGTACTTC.

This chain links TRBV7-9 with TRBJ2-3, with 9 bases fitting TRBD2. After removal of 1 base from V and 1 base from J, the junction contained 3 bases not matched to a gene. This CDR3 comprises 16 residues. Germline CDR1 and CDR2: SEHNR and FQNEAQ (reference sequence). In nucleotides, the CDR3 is TGTGCCAGCAGCTTAGGTGTAGCGGGGGGCACAGATACGCAGTATTTT. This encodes CASSLGVAGGTDTQYF.

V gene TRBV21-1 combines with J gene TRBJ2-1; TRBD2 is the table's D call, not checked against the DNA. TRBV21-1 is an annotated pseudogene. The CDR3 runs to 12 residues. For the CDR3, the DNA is TGTGCCAGCAGCAGGAGAGGGAATGAGCAGTTCTTC. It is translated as CASSRRGNEQFF.

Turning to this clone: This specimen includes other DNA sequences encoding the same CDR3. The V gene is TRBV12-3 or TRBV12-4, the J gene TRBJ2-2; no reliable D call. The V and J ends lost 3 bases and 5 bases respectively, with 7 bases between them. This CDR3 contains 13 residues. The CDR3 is CASSFGRTGELFF. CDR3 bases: TGTGCCAGCAGTTTTGGCAGGACCGGGGAGCTGTTTTTT.

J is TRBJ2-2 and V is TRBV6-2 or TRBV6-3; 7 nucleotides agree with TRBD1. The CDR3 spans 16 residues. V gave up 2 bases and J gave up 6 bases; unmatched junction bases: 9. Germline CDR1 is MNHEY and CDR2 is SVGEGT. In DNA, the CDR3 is TGTGCCAGCAGTTACGAGGGGGCGGGTCTCCCCGGGGAGCTGTTTTTT. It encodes CASSYEGAGLPGELFF.

CDR3 sequence: CASSAAGLGRDEQFF. CDR3 DNA: TGTGCCAGCAGTGCGGCGGGACTAGGGCGTGATGAGCAGTTCTTC. The V gene is TRBV2, the J gene TRBJ2-1, with 8 bases lining up with TRBD2. Germline V CDR1 and CDR2: SNHLY, FYNNEI. The trim removed 4 bases at V and 8 bases at J, leaving 10 bases unmatched. This CDR3 is built from 15 residues.

The CDR3 reads CASSLGGDLNYGYTF. The DNA of the CDR3 is TGTGCCAGCAGTCTCGGGGGGGACCTTAACTATGGCTACACCTTC. This rearrangement joins TRBV7-9 to TRBJ1-2, with D possibly TRBD1 on 5 matching bases. Per germline, CDR1 SEHNR and CDR2 FQNEAQ (reference sequence). The CDR3 is 15 residues long. V lost 6 bases and J 1 base, leaving 15 bases between the germline ends.

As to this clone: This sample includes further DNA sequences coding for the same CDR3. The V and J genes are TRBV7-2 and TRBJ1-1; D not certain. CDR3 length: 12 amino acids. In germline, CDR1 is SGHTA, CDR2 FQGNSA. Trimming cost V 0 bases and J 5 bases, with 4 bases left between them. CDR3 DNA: TGTGCCAGCAGCTTAGCGGGGACTGAAGCTTTCTTT. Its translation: CASSLAGTEAFF.

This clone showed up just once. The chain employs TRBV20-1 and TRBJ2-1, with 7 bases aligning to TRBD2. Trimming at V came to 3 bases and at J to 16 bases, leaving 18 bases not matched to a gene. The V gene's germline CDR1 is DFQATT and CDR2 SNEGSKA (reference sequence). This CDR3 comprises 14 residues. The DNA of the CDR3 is TGCAGTGCTAGTAGCGGGCGGTCCCCGTCCTCAACATTCTTC. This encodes CSASSGRSPSSTFF.

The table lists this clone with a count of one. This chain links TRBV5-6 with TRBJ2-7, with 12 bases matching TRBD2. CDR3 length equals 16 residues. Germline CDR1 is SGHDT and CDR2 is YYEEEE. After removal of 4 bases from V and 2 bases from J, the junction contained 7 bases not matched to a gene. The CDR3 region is CASSEASGREPYEQYF. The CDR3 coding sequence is TGTGCCAGCAGCGAGGCTAGCGGGAGGGAACCCTACGAGCAGTACTTC.

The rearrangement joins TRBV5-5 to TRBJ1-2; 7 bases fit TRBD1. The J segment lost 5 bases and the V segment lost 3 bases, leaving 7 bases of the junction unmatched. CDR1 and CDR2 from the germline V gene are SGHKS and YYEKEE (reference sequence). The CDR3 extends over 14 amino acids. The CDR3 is CASSSSTGFYGYTF. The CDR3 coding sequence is TGTGCCAGCAGCTCCTCGACAGGGTTTTATGGCTACACCTTC.

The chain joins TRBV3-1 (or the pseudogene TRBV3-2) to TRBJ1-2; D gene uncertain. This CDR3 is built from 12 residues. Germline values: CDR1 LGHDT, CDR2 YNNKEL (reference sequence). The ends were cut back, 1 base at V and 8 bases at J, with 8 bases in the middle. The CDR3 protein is CASSQGQAGYTF. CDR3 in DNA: TGTGCCAGCAGCCAAGGCCAGGCGGGCTACACCTTC.

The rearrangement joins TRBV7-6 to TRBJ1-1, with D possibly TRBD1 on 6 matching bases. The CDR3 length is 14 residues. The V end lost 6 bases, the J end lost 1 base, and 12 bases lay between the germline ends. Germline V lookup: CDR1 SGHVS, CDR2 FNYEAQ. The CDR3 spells CASSPQGWNTEAFF. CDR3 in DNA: TGTGCCAGCAGTCCACAGGGTTGGAACACTGAAGCTTTCTTT.

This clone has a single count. Here the CDR3 DNA reads TGCGCCAGCAGCTCGGGACTAGCGGGGGGGCTGACAGATACGCAGTATTTT. Translating gives CASSSGLAGGLTDTQYF. This sequence joins TRBV5-1 and TRBJ2-3; 16 nucleotides agree with TRBD2. This CDR3 has 17 amino acids. The V gene end was trimmed by 3 bases and the J gene end by 3 bases; junction bases not matched to a gene: 4. Germline CDR1 is SGHRS and CDR2 is YFSETQ.

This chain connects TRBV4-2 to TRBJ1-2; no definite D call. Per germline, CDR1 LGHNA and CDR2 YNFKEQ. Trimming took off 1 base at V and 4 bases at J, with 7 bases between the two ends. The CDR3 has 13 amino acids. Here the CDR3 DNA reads TGTGCCAGCAGCCAAGGGCTCCGCTATGGCTACACCTTC. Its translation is CASSQGLRYGYTF.

The CDR3 spells CASSFGLHTEAFF. DNA for the CDR3: TGTGCCAGCAGCTTCGGGTTACACACTGAAGCTTTCTTT. V and J are TRBV5-4 and TRBJ1-1; D call uncertain. With 2 bases removed from V and 3 bases from J, the gap between germline ends came to 8 bases. Germline CDR1 reads SGHNT; CDR2 reads YYREEE (reference sequence). This CDR3 region has 13 residues.